This T cell receptor beta chain came from a study of T cell responses to AZD1222 COVID-19 vaccine. The CDR3 runs to 16 residues. Trimming removed 3 bases at V and 1 base at J, with 15 bases between. The germline CDR1 and CDR2 sequences are MNHEY and SVGAGI. Clones were sequenced by immunoSEQ multiplex PCR, and TCRdb holds only the in-frame ones, with some missing. The sample records 150,000 to 200,000 clones, 85% to 95% being singletons. This sequence originates from an adult in good health. V usage is TRBV6-5 and J usage is TRBJ1-1; no definite D call. Sequencing was performed on peripheral blood, taken on day 0 of AZD1222 vaccination. In DNA, the CDR3 is TGTGCCAGCAGTTATGTTGGGCGGGGAGGGAACACTGAAGCTTTCTTT. This encodes CASSYVGRGGNTEAFF.